These 4 T cell receptor beta chains were all obtained from the same sample, sequenced in a study of shared clonotypes between healthy human individuals. Measured with immunoSEQ multiplex PCR; TCRdb has only the in-frame clones, and not every one. The sample carries over 2 million clones, around 93% recorded once. The specimen sequenced was naive CD4+ T cells from PBMCs. The subset denotes: CD45RA+ positively selected. The receptors shown here come from a young man in good health. Some clones in this sample may be carry-over from other donors' samples.

This clone has just one count. This CDR3 is also generated by other DNA sequences in the sample. The chain has TRBV18 and TRBJ2-7; possible D gene TRBD1, 7 bases. The CDR3 consists of 14 residues. The germline V and J ends were trimmed by 2 bases and 1 base, with 9 bases remaining between them. Germline lookup yields CDR1 KGHSH and CDR2 LQKENI. CDR3 loop: CASSPAGQSYEQYF. The DNA for the CDR3 is TGTGCCAGCTCACCAGCGGGACAGTCCTACGAGCAGTACTTC.

The genes are TRBV30 and TRBJ2-7, with 7 positions matching TRBD2. The CDR3 loop spans 16 amino acids. The ends lost 1 base at V and 3 bases at J; junction bases unmatched: 12. CDR1 is GTSNPN and CDR2 is SVGIG in the germline V gene (reference sequence). The DNA for the CDR3 is TGTGCCTGGAGTGGGGGTGTTGCGGGAGCCCGCTACGAGCAGTACTTC. Translation gives CAWSGGVAGARYEQYF.

The chain employs TRBV19 and TRBJ2-1; D unresolved. Deletions cut 5 bases from V and 9 bases from J, with 11 bases between. Germline lookup yields CDR1 LNHDA and CDR2 SQIVND (reference sequence). The CDR3 has 12 residues. The CDR3 is CASSPYLSEQFF. The DNA of the CDR3 is TGTGCCAGTAGTCCCTACCTAAGTGAGCAGTTCTTC.

V is TRBV9 and J is TRBJ1-4; D possibly corresponds to TRBD1 (5 bases). The CDR3 length is 17 residues. Germline V CDR1 and CDR2: SGDLS, YYNGEE. V shed 4 bases and J shed 1 base, with 17 bases lying between them. CDR3 in DNA: TGTGCCAGCAGCCGAGCCCGGAGGGGTGTAACTAATGAAAAACTGTTTTTT. This gives the protein CASSRARRGVTNEKLFF.